Presented here are 17 T cell receptor beta chains from one specimen sequenced in a study of radiation and T cells in renal cell carcinoma (dated by TCRdb to about 2020). Taken with the paper, the label for time point translates to: baseline pretreatment blood. The treatment or condition label for this specimen denotes: 15 Gy SBRT to primary tumor, nephrectomy 4 weeks later. The library came from the immunoSEQ multiplex PCR assay. TCRdb carries this immuneACCESS record with in-frame sequences only. Its versions omit some clonotypes, under half of them owing to an unresolved V gene in the studies checked, with the rest unexplained. Counted in this sample were 70,000 to 100,000 clones; 82% of them appeared once. The ten largest clones capture 5% to 8% of the sample. The sample consisted of blood, taken from a patient whose treatment included radiotherapy and nephrectomy. These receptors all stem from a man aged 55 to 69 with renal cell carcinoma.

V usage is TRBV9 and J usage is TRBJ1-1; D unresolved. Per the germline V gene, CDR1 is SGDLS and CDR2 is YYNGEE. The CDR3 consists of 14 residues. V lost 0 bases, J lost 6 bases, and 12 bases lay in between. For the CDR3, the DNA is TGTGCCAGCAGCGTAGATCCCCAGAGGGCTGAAGCTTTCTTT. Translation: CASSVDPQRAEAFF.

This chain connects TRBV6-6 to TRBJ2-3; tentatively, D is TRBD2 (5 bases). Germline-derived CDR1 and CDR2 are MNHNY and SVGAGI (reference sequence). This CDR3 is 16 amino acids long. V was clipped by 4 bases and J by 0 bases, with 14 bases between them. The CDR3 spells CASSLSLGGSTDTQYF. DNA for the CDR3: TGTGCCAGCAGTTTAAGTCTCGGCGGGAGCACAGATACGCAGTATTTT.

The gene calls are TRBV4-1 and TRBJ2-3; 7 nucleotides match TRBD2. Per the germline V gene, CDR1 is MGHRA and CDR2 is YSYEKL. The ends lost 4 bases at V and 3 bases at J; junction bases unmatched: 10. This CDR3 region has 16 residues. This CDR3 reads CASSPTAGLGTDTQYF. The DNA of the CDR3 is TGCGCCAGCAGCCCGACAGCGGGATTAGGAACAGATACGCAGTATTTT.

This clone occurred a few times. V usage is TRBV5-1 and J usage is TRBJ2-4, with a weak D call TRBD2 (5 bases). This CDR3 comprises 12 residues. Trimming shortened V by 4 bases and J by 8 bases, and 10 bases separated the two germline ends. Germline assignment: CDR1 SGHRS and CDR2 YFSETQ. CDR3 protein: CASSQIGDIQYF. CDR3 DNA: TGCGCCAGCAGCCAAATCGGGGACATTCAGTACTTC.

CDR3 loop: CASSQDGGSGNTIYF. Here the CDR3 DNA reads TGCGCCAGCAGCCAAGATGGGGGTAGTGGAAACACCATATATTTT. The V and J genes are TRBV4-1 and TRBJ1-3; weak D call: TRBD1 (5 bases). The V and J ends lost 0 bases and 3 bases respectively, with 9 bases between them. Germline V gene sequence: CDR1 MGHRA, CDR2 YSYEKL. The CDR3 totals 15 residues.

This clone turned up a few times. The J gene is TRBJ2-1, the V gene TRBV5-1; 13 bases are a match to TRBD2. The CDR3 loop spans 17 amino acids. CDR1 and CDR2 (germline): SGHRS, YFSETQ. The V segment lost 10 bases and the J segment 0 bases; nucleotides outside the gene matches: 10. CDR3 coding DNA: TGCGCCGGCCCGGGACTAGCGGGAAACAACTCCTACAATGAGCAGTTCTTC. Protein sequence: CAGPGLAGNNSYNEQFF.

V is TRBV7-2 and J is TRBJ2-5; no firm D call. The DNA end is more similar to TRBJ2-7, so the J call may be wrong. In germline, CDR1 is SGHTA, CDR2 FQGNSA. The CDR3 is 11 residues long. In DNA, the CDR3 is TGTGCCAGCAGCCAGGCCTACGAGCAGTACTTC. The encoded protein is CASSQAYEQYF.

This clone came up once. This chain joins TRBV28 and TRBJ2-7; D ambiguous. The V gene lost 4 bases and the J gene lost 1 base, with 8 bases spanning the gap. CDR1 MDHEN and CDR2 SYDVKM come from the germline V gene. This CDR3 is 13 amino acids long. The CDR3 DNA reads TGTGCCAGCAGTTGGCGCGGTTCCTACGAGCAGTACTTC. It encodes CASSWRGSYEQYF.

This chain links TRBV9 with TRBJ2-1; D uncertain. CDR3 size: 13 residues. Germline values: CDR1 SGDLS, CDR2 YYNGEE. V shed 0 bases and J shed 15 bases, with 16 bases lying between them. CDR3 sequence: CASSVGSTKLLFF. DNA of the CDR3: TGTGCCAGCAGCGTAGGGAGTACCAAATTGCTGTTCTTC.

The rearrangement uses TRBV18 and TRBJ1-1; TRBD1 matches 8 bases. Trimming at V came to 3 bases and at J to 4 bases, leaving 4 bases not matched to a gene. Germline-derived CDR1 and CDR2 are KGHSH and LQKENI. The CDR3 totals 14 residues. CDR3 residues: CASSPRQGSTEAFF. The CDR3 DNA sequence: TGTGCCAGCTCACCGAGACAGGGGTCCACTGAAGCTTTCTTT.

This chain connects TRBV7-8 to TRBJ2-3; 11 nucleotides agree with TRBD2. V was clipped by 7 bases and J by 6 bases; unmatched bases: 12. The CDR3 has 16 residues. Germline V gene data show CDR1 as SGHVS and CDR2 as FQNEAQ. For the CDR3, the DNA is TGTGCCAGCACGGGGGAACTAGCGGGAGTTGCCGATACGCAGTATTTT. Translating it yields CASTGELAGVADTQYF.

This clone turned up a few times. This chain uses TRBV28 with TRBJ2-7, with unresolved D. The CDR3 covers 13 residues. The germline V and J ends were trimmed by 2 bases and 2 bases, with 7 bases remaining between them. Germline V lookup: CDR1 MDHEN, CDR2 SYDVKM. CDR3 amino acids: CASSLGNAYEQYF. Here the CDR3 DNA reads TGTGCCAGCAGTTTAGGGAACGCCTACGAGCAGTACTTC.

This clone was counted only a few times. This chain links TRBV27 with TRBJ1-1; the D gene is possibly TRBD1 (6 bases). Deletions cut 2 bases from V and 6 bases from J, with 13 bases between. The germline gives CDR1 MNHEY, CDR2 SMNVEV (reference sequence). The CDR3 is made up of 14 amino acids. The CDR3 loop is CASSLTGARSEAFF. The CDR3 DNA reads TGTGCCAGCAGTTTAACGGGGGCGCGATCTGAAGCTTTCTTT.

V and J are TRBV5-1 and TRBJ1-3; unclear D gene. V was clipped by 0 bases and J by 0 bases, with 7 bases between them. This CDR3 region has 15 residues. CDR1 SGHRS and CDR2 YFSETQ come from the germline V gene. CDR3 DNA sequence: TGCGCCAGCAGCTTGGCGGCGGTCTCTGGAAACACCATATATTTT. Protein product: CASSLAAVSGNTIYF.

The V and J genes are TRBV7-6 and TRBJ1-3, with D perhaps matching TRBD1 (6 bases). The CDR3 covers 15 residues. Per the germline V gene, CDR1 is SGHVS and CDR2 is FNYEAQ. The V end lost 5 bases, the J end lost 4 bases, and 15 bases lay between the germline ends. Here the CDR3 reads CASSTLTGEGNTIYF. CDR3 bases: TGTGCCAGCAGCACCTTGACAGGAGAAGGAAACACCATATATTTT.

The V gene is TRBV2, the J gene TRBJ2-1, with 11 nucleotides matching TRBD2. The germline gives CDR1 SNHLY, CDR2 FYNNEI. The CDR3 sequence is 15 residues long. Trimming cost V 7 bases and J 4 bases; bases outside gene matches: 6. This CDR3 reads CASIVGTSGYNEQFF. Here the CDR3 DNA reads TGTGCCAGCATCGTCGGGACTAGCGGTTACAATGAGCAGTTCTTC.

V gene TRBV7-9 combines with J gene TRBJ2-1, with unresolved D. The germline V and J ends were trimmed by 8 bases and 5 bases, with 7 bases remaining between them. CDR3 length equals 11 residues. Germline CDR1 reads SEHNR; CDR2 reads FQNEAQ (reference sequence). CDR3 bases: TGTGCCAGCGATAATAACAATGAGCAGTTCTTC. Translated, it gives CASDNNNEQFF.